This entry features one T cell receptor (beta chain) sequence. Its antigen is not known. Between the trimmed V and J ends, which lost 2 bases and 4 bases, there was a span of 8 bases. Germline assignment: CDR1 GTSNPN and CDR2 SVGIG (reference sequence). The CDR3 is made up of 12 amino acids. cDNA serving as the sequencing template came from extracted, reverse transcribed RNA. The assay was immunoSEQ multiplex PCR, and TCRdb's table has in-frame clones only and misses some. The sample comprises 250,000 to 300,000 clones, roughly 64% of which are singletons, and approximately 1.8% rests with the top ten. The record originates from a study of CD8+ T cells in alopecia areata. Study overall: The protocol delivered tofacitinib for 6 to 18 months, then withdrew it for 6 months.

Points from the study as a whole: Because of a solitary nonresponder, the connection of baseline CD8+ expansion to response stays uncertain.

Indicated treatment: oral pan-JAK inhibitor, 5-10 mg twice daily. Lesional scalp tissue (obtained by punch biopsy) and peripheral blood were collected from alopecia areata patients. This clonotype was obtained from a human donor with alopecia areata. The chain links TRBV30 to TRBJ1-2; the D gene is possibly TRBD1 (5 bases). Sequenced material: CD4+ T cells sorted from blood, taken at week 24, from a patient treated with tofacitinib. CDR3: CAWSKGTYGYTF. Here the CDR3 DNA reads TGTGCCTGGAGTAAAGGGACCTATGGCTACACCTTC.